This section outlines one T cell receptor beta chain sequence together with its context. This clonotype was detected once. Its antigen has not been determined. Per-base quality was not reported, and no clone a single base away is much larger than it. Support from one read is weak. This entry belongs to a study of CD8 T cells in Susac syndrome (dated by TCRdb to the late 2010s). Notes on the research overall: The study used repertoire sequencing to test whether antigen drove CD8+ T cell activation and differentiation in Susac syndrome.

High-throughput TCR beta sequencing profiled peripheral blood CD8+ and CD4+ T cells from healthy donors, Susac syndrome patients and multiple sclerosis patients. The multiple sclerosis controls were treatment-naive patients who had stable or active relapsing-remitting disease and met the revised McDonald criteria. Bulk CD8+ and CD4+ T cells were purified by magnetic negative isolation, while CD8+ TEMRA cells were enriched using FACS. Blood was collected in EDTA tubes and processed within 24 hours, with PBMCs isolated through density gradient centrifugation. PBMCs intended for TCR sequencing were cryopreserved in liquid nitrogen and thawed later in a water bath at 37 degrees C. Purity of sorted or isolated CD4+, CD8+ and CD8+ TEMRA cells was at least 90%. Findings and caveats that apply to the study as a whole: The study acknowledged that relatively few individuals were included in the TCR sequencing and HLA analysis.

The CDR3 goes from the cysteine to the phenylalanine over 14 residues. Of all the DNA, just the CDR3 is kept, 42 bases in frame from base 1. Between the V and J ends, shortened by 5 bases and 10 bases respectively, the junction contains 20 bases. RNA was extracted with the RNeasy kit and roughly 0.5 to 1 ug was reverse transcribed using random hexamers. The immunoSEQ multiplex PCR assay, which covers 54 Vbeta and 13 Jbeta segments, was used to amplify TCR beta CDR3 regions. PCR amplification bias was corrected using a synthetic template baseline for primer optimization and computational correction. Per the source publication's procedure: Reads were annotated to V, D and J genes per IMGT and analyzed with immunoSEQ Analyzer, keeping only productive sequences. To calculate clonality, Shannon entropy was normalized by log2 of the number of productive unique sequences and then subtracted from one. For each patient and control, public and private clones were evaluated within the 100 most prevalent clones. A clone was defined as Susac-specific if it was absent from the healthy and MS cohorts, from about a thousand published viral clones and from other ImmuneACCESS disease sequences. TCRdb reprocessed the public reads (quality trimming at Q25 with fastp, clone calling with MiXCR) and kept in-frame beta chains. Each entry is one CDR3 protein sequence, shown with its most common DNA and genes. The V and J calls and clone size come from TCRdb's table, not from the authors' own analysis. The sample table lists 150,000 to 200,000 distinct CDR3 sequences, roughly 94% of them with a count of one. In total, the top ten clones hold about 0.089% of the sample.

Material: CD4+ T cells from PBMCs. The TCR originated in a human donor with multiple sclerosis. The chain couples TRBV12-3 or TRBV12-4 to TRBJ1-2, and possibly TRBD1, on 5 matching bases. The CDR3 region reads CASSPGPRLGTYTF. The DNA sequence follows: TGTGCCAGCAGTCCGGGACCCCGACTGGGGACCTACACCTTC.